This TCR beta chain came from a study of T cell responses to AZD1222 COVID-19 vaccine. Study-wide context: Pooling covered second doses at about 4 or about 12 weeks.

Assay: immunoSEQ multiplex PCR; the TCRdb copy retains only in-frame clones and omits some. The repertoire holds 110,000 to 150,000 clones, with over 75% as singletons. Points on this clone: The antigen is not known.

CDR3 length: 13 residues. Trimming shortened V by 5 bases and J by 6 bases, and 11 bases separated the two germline ends. Germline V gene data show CDR1 as GTSNPN and CDR2 as SVGIG (reference sequence). Study results and caveats: Dominant at 160-218 and 743-854, vaccine-associated CD4 TCRs also spanned spike. Following two doses of AZD1222, Spike-specific TCR breadth and depth rose. Sampling that yielded the repertoires occurred only after the peak T cell response.

The specimen was peripheral blood, collected on day 0 of AZD1222 vaccination. The source is an adult in good health. V gene TRBV30 combines with J gene TRBJ1-6; D is ambiguous. CDR3 loop: CAWSSALNSPLHF. The CDR3 bases are TGTGCCTGGTCGTCGGCCCTTAATTCACCCCTCCACTTT.